These T cell receptor beta chains were read from a single sample in a study of CD8 T cells in Susac syndrome. TCRdb reanalysed the immunoSEQ multiplex PCR reads using MiXCR and keeps one entry per CDR3 protein. The profile shows fewer than 150,000 distinct CDR3 sequences, more than 75% of them singletons. Input material: CD8+ T cells from PBMCs. These receptors were taken from a human donor with multiple sclerosis. CDR3s include the opening cysteine and the closing phenylalanine or tryptophan.

v_call	j_call	cdr3_aa
TRBV4-1	TRBJ2-7	CASSQEVLAGAYEQYF
TRBV6-5	TRBJ1-5	CASSDMGRWDQPQHF
TRBV7-9	TRBJ1-4	CASSGVGANEKLFF
TRBV19	TRBJ2-7	CASSPYDTSSYEQYF
TRBV30	TRBJ2-7	CAWGQTVAGEQYF
TRBV27	TRBJ2-1	CASSPRGRYNEQFF
TRBV4-1	TRBJ1-2	CASSPPWTAGTGGGYTF
TRBV7-9	TRBJ2-1	CASSLALGRQGEQFF
TRBV5-1	TRBJ1-2	CASSLDRQGPTNYGYTF
TRBV14	TRBJ1-1	CASSPGSLEAFF
TRBV18	TRBJ2-3	CASSPPAGPDTQYF
TRBV29-1	TRBJ2-3	CSVAVAGDTDTQYF
TRBV14	TRBJ1-2	CASSQPGIHGYTF
TRBV28	TRBJ2-7	CASSLEIAGDPPTNYEQYF
TRBV4-1	TRBJ2-7	CASSQEGSGYEQYF